Presented here are 18 T cell receptor beta chains from one specimen sequenced in a study of CD8+ T cells in alopecia areata. Following extraction, RNA underwent reverse transcription to cDNA, which served as the sequencing template. The repertoire was sequenced with immunoSEQ multiplex PCR; TCRdb's copy has only in-frame clones and lacks some. The sample has fewer than 80,000 clones, roughly 61% seen once. Sequences were derived from CD8+ T cells sorted from blood, sampled at week 0. These receptors were obtained from a human donor with alopecia areata.

The CDR3 protein is CASSQGIQGSGANVLTF. CDR3 nucleotide sequence: TGCGCCAGCAGCCAAGGTATACAGGGTTCCGGGGCCAACGTCCTGACTTTC. The chain employs TRBV4-3 and TRBJ2-6, with a weak D call TRBD1 (6 bases). The CDR3 sequence is 17 residues long. V lost 1 base and J 4 bases, leaving 14 bases between the germline ends. Germline V gene lookup returns CDR1 LGHNA and CDR2 YSLEER.

The chain couples TRBV5-1 to TRBJ2-7, with a tentative D call TRBD2 (6 bases). The V gene lost 5 bases and the J gene lost 4 bases, with 10 bases spanning the gap. The CDR3 is 12 residues long. The germline V gene has CDR1 SGHRS and CDR2 YFSETQ. The CDR3 DNA is TGCGCCAGCAGTTCGGCGGGGTACGAGCAGTACTTC. Translation: CASSSAGYEQYF.

V gene TRBV7-9 combines with J gene TRBJ2-2, with D possibly matching TRBD2 (6 bases). This CDR3 region has 16 residues. The V and J ends lost 4 bases and 1 base respectively, with 13 bases between them. Germline CDR1 reads SEHNR; CDR2 reads FQNEAQ (reference sequence). The CDR3 bases are TGTGCCAGCAGCTGGAGGGGACCAAAGAACACCGGGGAGCTGTTTTTT. It is translated as CASSWRGPKNTGELFF.

This clone showed up just a few times. The chain carries TRBV27 and TRBJ2-1, with TRBD1 matching over 9 bases. The CDR3 runs to 18 residues. Germline trimming cut 5 bases from V and 5 bases from J; bases unmatched to any gene: 16. Germline loops: CDR1 MNHEY, CDR2 SMNVEV (reference sequence). The CDR3 coding sequence is TGTGCCAGCAGTACAAGGACAGTACAGGGGGCTTCGGACAATGAGCAGTTCTTC. Its translation: CASSTRTVQGASDNEQFF.

V and J are TRBV6-1 and TRBJ2-4; 7 bases fit TRBD2. The CDR3 covers 17 residues. Germline CDR1 is MNHNS and CDR2 is SASEGT. With V trimmed by 0 bases and J by 8 bases, 13 bases remained unmatched. The CDR3 DNA reads TGTGCCAGCAGTGAAGCCGCCAGACTAGCCGGGATAGACATTCAGTACTTC. Its protein is CASSEAARLAGIDIQYF.

This clone has only a few counts. The chain is built from TRBV27 and TRBJ1-5; TRBD1 might be the D (6 bases). Germline CDR1 and CDR2: MNHEY and SMNVEV (reference sequence). Trimming shortened V by 4 bases and J by 6 bases, and 13 bases separated the two germline ends. The CDR3 totals 14 residues. The CDR3 loop is CASSSTGTSQPQHF. The CDR3 DNA reads as TGTGCCAGCAGTTCGACAGGTACCAGTCAGCCCCAGCATTTT.

The rearrangement links TRBV5-1 to TRBJ1-4, with 9 bases aligning to TRBD1. Germline trimming cut 2 bases from V and 8 bases from J; bases unmatched to any gene: 4. The CDR3 sequence is 14 residues long. CDR1 and CDR2 from the germline V gene are SGHRS and YFSETQ. Here the CDR3 reads CASSFRDRVEKLFF. The CDR3 region has the DNA TGCGCCAGCAGCTTCCGGGACAGGGTGGAAAAACTGTTTTTT.

This clone was observed a single time. This chain links TRBV5-1 with TRBJ1-1, with D tentatively TRBD1 (5 bases). V lost 4 bases and J 1 base, leaving 11 bases between the germline ends. The germline V gene encodes CDR1 SGHRS and CDR2 YFSETQ. CDR3 length equals 14 residues. CDR3 DNA sequence: TGCGCCAGCAGCATGGGACGGACGAACACTGAAGCTTTCTTT. This translates into CASSMGRTNTEAFF.

This sequence joins TRBV5-6 and TRBJ2-5; weak D call: TRBD2 (5 bases). Trimming stripped 0 bases from V and 5 bases from J, with 8 bases between. Germline values: CDR1 SGHDT, CDR2 YYEEEE. CDR3 size: 13 residues. The CDR3 DNA reads as TGTGCCAGCAGCTTGGGTTCGGGGGAGACCCAGTACTTC. Amino acids: CASSLGSGETQYF.

The chain uses TRBV5-1 and TRBJ1-1; the match to TRBD1 covers 8 bases. V was clipped by 2 bases and J by 0 bases; unmatched bases: 9. Germline loops: CDR1 SGHRS, CDR2 YFSETQ. The CDR3 length is 17 residues. The CDR3 reads CASSFGTGDTMNTEAFF. The CDR3 DNA follows: TGCGCCAGCAGCTTCGGGACAGGAGACACCATGAACACTGAAGCTTTCTTT.

This clone showed up just a few times. Germline is not matched at one junction end, which may reflect a read error. V is TRBV13 and J is TRBJ1-2; D is possibly TRBD1 (6 bases). The CDR3 is made up of 15 amino acids. Germline V CDR1 and CDR2: PRHDT, FYEKMQ (reference sequence). CDR3 bases: TGTGCCAGCAGTTTAGCGCTGGGGGGCACTTATGGCTACACCTTC. Encoded protein: CASSLALGGTYGYTF. Full variable domain (remainder filled in from reference TRBV13 and TRBJ1-2): AAGVIQSPRHLIKEKRETATLKCYPIPRHDTVYWYQQGPGQDPQFLISFYEKMQSDKGSIPDRFSAQQFSDYHSELNMSSLELGDSALYFCASSLALGGTYGYTFGSGTRLTVV.

V and J are TRBV27 and TRBJ2-3, with 9 bases lining up with TRBD1. Trimming cost V 6 bases and J 4 bases; bases outside gene matches: 5. Germline V CDR1 and CDR2: MNHEY, SMNVEV (reference sequence). The CDR3 is 14 residues long. CDR3 region: CASSSTGGADTQYF. CDR3 sequence (DNA): TGTGCCAGCAGCAGCACAGGGGGCGCAGATACGCAGTATTTT.

Regarding this clone: Distinct nucleotide sequences in the sample also encode this CDR3. V and J are TRBV2 and TRBJ2-3, with D tentatively TRBD2 (5 bases). V gave up 1 base and J gave up 0 bases, with 5 bases separating them. CDR1 and CDR2 from the germline V gene are SNHLY and FYNNEI. CDR3 length equals 14 residues. The CDR3 bases are TGTGCCAGCAGTGAAGGCGGGAGCACAGATACGCAGTATTTT. Its translation is CASSEGGSTDTQYF. The full variable domain, completed using reference TRBV2 and TRBJ2-3, is EPEVTQTPSHQVTQMGQEVILRCVPISNHLYFYWYRQILGQKVEFLVSFYNNEISEKSEIFDDQFSVERPDGSNFTLKIRSTKLEDSAMYFCASSEGGSTDTQYFGPGTRLTVL.

This clone has a single count. The chain recombines TRBV9 with TRBJ2-5, with 9 bases that match TRBD2. Germline loops: CDR1 SGDLS, CDR2 YYNGEE. The J segment lost 1 base and the V segment lost 1 base, leaving 8 bases of the junction unmatched. The CDR3 is 17 amino acids. CDR3: CASSVFSSGGLQETQYF. DNA of the CDR3: TGTGCCAGCAGCGTATTCAGTAGCGGGGGACTCCAAGAGACCCAGTACTTC. Supplemented by reference TRBV9 and TRBJ2-5, the full variable domain reads DSGVTQTPKHLITATGQRVTLRCSPRSGDLSVYWYQQSLDQGLQFLIQYYNGEERAKGNILERFSAQQFPDLHSELNLSSLELGDSALYFCASSVFSSGGLQETQYFGPGTRLLVL.

J is TRBJ2-7 and V is TRBV5-1; TRBD2 matches 9 bases. The germline V gene has CDR1 SGHRS and CDR2 YFSETQ. CDR3 length equals 16 residues. The junction had 5 bases not matched to a gene; V was cut back by 0 bases and J by 1 base. The CDR3 nucleotides are TGCGCCAGCAGCTTGGACGCGGGAGGGAATTCCTACGAGCAGTACTTC. Translation: CASSLDAGGNSYEQYF.

This chain connects TRBV29-1 to TRBJ1-5, with D possibly matching TRBD1 (6 bases). The V and J ends lost 4 bases and 3 bases respectively, with 7 bases between them. CDR1 is SQVTM, CDR2 ANQGSEA, per germline. The CDR3 has 12 residues. The CDR3 protein is CSVGDTNQPQHF. CDR3 nucleotide sequence: TGCAGCGTTGGGGACACCAATCAGCCCCAGCATTTT.

The CDR3 region has the DNA TGTGCCAGTAGACTCGACGGTTCCTACGAGCAGTACTTC. This gives the protein CASRLDGSYEQYF. The rearrangement uses TRBV19 and TRBJ2-7; D is undetermined. This CDR3 has 13 amino acids. The V gene's germline CDR1 is LNHDA and CDR2 SQIVND (reference sequence). V shed 6 bases and J shed 1 base, with 10 bases lying between them. Together with reference TRBV19 and TRBJ2-7, the CDR3 gives the full variable domain: DGGITQSPKYLFRKEGQNVTLSCEQNLNHDAMYWYRQDPGQGLRLIYYSQIVNDFQKGDIAEGYSVSREKKESFPLTVTSAQKNPTAFYLCASRLDGSYEQYFGPGTRLTVT.

The chain couples TRBV27 to TRBJ2-5, with 9 bases fitting TRBD1. The V gene's germline CDR1 is MNHEY and CDR2 SMNVEV (reference sequence). The CDR3 length is 13 residues. V shed 5 bases, J shed 5 bases, and the junction held 3 bases outside the gene matches. In DNA form, the CDR3 reads TGTGCCAGCAGTCTTGGACAGGGGGAGACCCAGTACTTC. This encodes CASSLGQGETQYF.